The 12 T cell receptor beta chains in this list originate from one sample, sequenced in a study of siplizumab effects on memory and regulatory T cells. Assay used: immunoSEQ multiplex PCR; TCRdb lists only in-frame clones, some missing. Of about 94,000 clones in the sample, 90% to 95% were seen once. Sample: non-Treg CD4+ T cells sorted from blood. Receptors were obtained from a human donor in good health.

This rearrangement joins TRBV15 to TRBJ1-4; D is ambiguous. With 1 base removed from V and 5 bases from J, the gap between germline ends came to 11 bases. The germline V gene encodes CDR1 LNHNV and CDR2 YYDKDF (reference sequence). The CDR3 covers 15 residues. This chain's CDR3 is CATSRGPQLNEKLFF. CDR3 nucleotides: TGTGCCACCAGCAGAGGGCCACAACTAAATGAAAAACTGTTTTTT.

The chain couples TRBV30 to TRBJ1-1; 9 bases match TRBD1. V lost 5 bases and J lost 1; bases outside the gene matches: 14. Looked up from germline, CDR1 is GTSNPN and CDR2 is SVGIG (reference sequence). This CDR3 spans 17 amino acids. The CDR3 nucleotides are TGTGCCTGGGCTCGAAAAGCCGGGACAGGGAGGAACACTGAAGCTTTCTTT. Protein: CAWARKAGTGRNTEAFF.

The chain uses TRBV5-1 and TRBJ1-2; D is perhaps TRBD1 (5 bases). CDR3 size: 14 residues. V was cut by 4 bases and J by 7 bases, with 17 bases left in between. Germline lookup yields CDR1 SGHRS and CDR2 YFSETQ. CDR3 coding DNA: TGCGCCAGCAGCCCGGACTGGGGGGGAATTGGCTACACCTTC. Translation: CASSPDWGGIGYTF.

V is TRBV7-8 and J is TRBJ2-2; 9 nucleotides align to TRBD1. Trimming took 3 bases from V and 2 from J; bases not matched to a gene: 4. The CDR3 covers 16 residues. The germline V gene encodes CDR1 SGHVS and CDR2 FQNEAQ. CDR3 in DNA: TGTGCCAGCAGCTTCCGGGGACAGGGCAACACCGGGGAGCTGTTTTTT. Translating gives CASSFRGQGNTGELFF.

This clone was picked up one time. The chain combines TRBV5-4 with TRBJ1-2, with D tentatively TRBD1 (6 bases). The germline V gene has CDR1 SGHNT and CDR2 YYREEE (reference sequence). Trimming removed 4 bases at V and 8 bases at J, with 15 bases between. This CDR3 is 13 amino acids long. CDR3 DNA: TGTGCCAGCAGCACTCGGGGGGCGGAGGGCTACACCTTC. Protein sequence: CASSTRGAEGYTF.

CDR3 in DNA: TGTGCCAGCAGATTTACCGGGACAGGGGGATACAATGAGCAGTTCTTC. Translation: CASRFTGTGGYNEQFF. This chain links TRBV5-6 with TRBJ2-1; TRBD1 matches 11 bases. The CDR3 covers 16 residues. J lost 4 bases, V lost 5 bases, and 8 bases had no gene match. Per the germline V gene, CDR1 is SGHDT and CDR2 is YYEEEE.

This clone was counted a single time. V gene TRBV5-4 combines with J gene TRBJ1-1; the D gene is possibly TRBD1 (6 bases). The germline V gene has CDR1 SGHNT and CDR2 YYREEE (reference sequence). Trimming removed 2 bases from V and 4 bases from J, with 9 bases in between. The CDR3 is 13 amino acids. This CDR3 is CASSFGGPTEAFF. CDR3 sequence (DNA): TGTGCCAGCAGCTTTGGGGGGCCCACTGAAGCTTTCTTT.

V is TRBV25-1 and J is TRBJ1-6, with unresolved D. CDR1 is MGHDK, CDR2 SYGVNS, per germline. The CDR3 contains 14 residues. V gave up 0 bases and J gave up 7 bases, with 7 bases separating them. CDR3 DNA sequence: TGTGCCAGCAGTGAATATTTACAGAATTCACCCCTCCACTTT. Translated: CASSEYLQNSPLHF. Filled out from reference TRBV25-1 and TRBJ1-6, the complete variable domain reads EADIYQTPRYLVIGTGKKITLECSQTMGHDKMYWYQQDPGMELHLIHYSYGVNSTEKGDLSSESTVSRIRTEHFPLTLESARPSHTSQYLCASSEYLQNSPLHFGNGTRLTVT.

In this sample, this clone turned up once. The chain has TRBV10-3 and TRBJ1-2, with D unresolved. Germline V gene data show CDR1 as ENHRY and CDR2 as SYGVKD. The CDR3 totals 13 residues. V shed 0 bases and J shed 8 bases, with 10 bases lying between them. The CDR3 bases are TGTGCCATCAGTGAGTCCGGGGTTAGCGGCTACACCTTC. Its protein product is CAISESGVSGYTF.

On this clone itself: Germline is not matched at one junction end, which may reflect a read error. Other DNA sequences in this specimen translate into the identical CDR3. V is TRBV12-5 and J is TRBJ2-5; 9 bases line up with TRBD2. CDR1 LGHNT and CDR2 FRNRAP come from the germline V gene. This CDR3 has 13 residues. The CDR3 nucleotides read TGTGCCAGTGGTTCTAGCGGGACGCAGACCCAGTACTTC. Translation gives CASGSSGTQTQYF.

This rearrangement joins TRBV4-1 to TRBJ1-1; a weak D match, TRBD1 (6 bases). The CDR3 totals 15 residues. The germline gives CDR1 MGHRA, CDR2 YSYEKL. With 3 bases removed from V and 1 base from J, the gap between germline ends came to 12 bases. The DNA of the CDR3 is TGCGCCAGCAGCCACCCCCAGGGGAAGAACACTGAAGCTTTCTTT. Residues: CASSHPQGKNTEAFF.

The chain is built from TRBV6-5 and TRBJ1-5, with a weak D call TRBD1 (5 bases). The CDR3 length is 15 residues. Germline CDR1 is MNHEY and CDR2 is SVGAGI. The V gene lost 8 bases and the J gene lost 1 base, with 15 bases spanning the gap. This chain's CDR3 is CASRSGGGSNQPQHF. The CDR3 DNA is TGTGCCAGCCGCTCGGGGGGGGGAAGCAATCAGCCCCAGCATTTT.